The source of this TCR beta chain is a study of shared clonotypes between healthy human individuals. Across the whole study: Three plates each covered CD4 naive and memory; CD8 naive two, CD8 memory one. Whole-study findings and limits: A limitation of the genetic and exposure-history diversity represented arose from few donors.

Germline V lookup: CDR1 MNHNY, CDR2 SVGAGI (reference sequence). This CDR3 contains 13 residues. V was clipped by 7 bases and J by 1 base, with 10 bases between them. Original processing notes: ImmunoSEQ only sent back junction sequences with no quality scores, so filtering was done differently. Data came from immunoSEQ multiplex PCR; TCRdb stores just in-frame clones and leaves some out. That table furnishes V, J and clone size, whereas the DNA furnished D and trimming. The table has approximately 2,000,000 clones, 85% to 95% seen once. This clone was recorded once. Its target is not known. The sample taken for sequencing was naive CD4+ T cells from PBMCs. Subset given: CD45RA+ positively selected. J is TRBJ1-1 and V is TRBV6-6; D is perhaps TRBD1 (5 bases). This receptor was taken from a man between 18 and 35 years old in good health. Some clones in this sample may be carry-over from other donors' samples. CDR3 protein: CASKLDRNTEAFF. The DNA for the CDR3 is TGTGCCAGCAAGCTAGACAGGAACACTGAAGCTTTCTTT.